The 31 T cell receptor beta chains given below trace back to one sample, sequenced in a study of somatic mutations in cytotoxic T cells in rheumatoid arthritis. TCRdb's copy holds only in-frame clones and misses some; the assay was immunoSEQ multiplex PCR. The sample consists of 2,500 to 3,000 clones, 80% to 85% of them appearing once. Material: CD8+ T cells sorted from blood. Receptors originate from a man in his 60s with rheumatoid arthritis.

This clone was counted between two and nine times. The chain is built from TRBV6-5 and TRBJ1-1; D is undetermined. The CDR3 extends over 14 amino acids. The germline V and J ends were trimmed by 4 bases and 5 bases, with 14 bases remaining between them. The V gene's germline CDR1 is MNHEY and CDR2 SVGAGI. The CDR3 DNA sequence: TGTGCCAGCAGTTGGGGAGGATTGAGGACTGAAGCTTTCTTT. This encodes CASSWGGLRTEAFF.

The chain uses TRBV6-5 and TRBJ2-2; 7 nucleotides line up with TRBD2. This CDR3 has 16 residues. J gave up 4 bases and V 1 base, and 6 bases lay outside the gene matches. Per germline, CDR1 MNHEY and CDR2 SVGAGI. The CDR3 protein is CASSYWGGEGTGELFF. CDR3 sequence (DNA): TGTGCCAGCAGTTACTGGGGGGGGGAGGGCACCGGGGAGCTGTTTTTT.

This chain connects TRBV6-5 to TRBJ1-1; 11 bases agree with TRBD1. V lost 5 bases to trimming and J lost 0 bases; unmatched junction nucleotides: 2. Looked up from germline, CDR1 is MNHEY and CDR2 is SVGAGI. The CDR3 loop spans 15 amino acids. The CDR3: CASSPGQGVNTEAFF. CDR3 DNA sequence: TGTGCCAGCAGTCCGGGACAGGGGGTGAACACTGAAGCTTTCTTT.

The CDR3 protein is CASSPGGWGTDTQYF. In DNA form, the CDR3 reads TGTGCCAGCAGCCCAGGGGGGTGGGGGACAGATACGCAGTATTTT. The rearrangement links TRBV27 to TRBJ2-3, with D tentatively TRBD1 (7 bases). The V end lost 6 bases, the J end lost 3 bases, and 16 bases lay between the germline ends. Per germline, CDR1 MNHEY and CDR2 SMNVEV (reference sequence). CDR3 size: 15 residues.

This sequence joins TRBV7-9 and TRBJ1-4; 7 bases align to TRBD1. This CDR3 is 13 amino acids long. J was trimmed by 4 bases and V by 8 bases; bases with no gene match: 4. CDR1 is SEHNR and CDR2 is FQNEAQ in the germline V gene (reference sequence). CDR3 in DNA: TGTGCCAGCGGGGACAGCAATAATGAAAAACTGTTTTTT. Translating gives CASGDSNNEKLFF.

The V call is TRBV6-4, the J call TRBJ2-5; 8 nucleotides line up with TRBD2. J was trimmed by 0 bases and V by 2 bases; bases with no gene match: 2. Germline values: CDR1 MRHNA, CDR2 SNTAGT. There are 15 residues in the CDR3. The CDR3 reads CASSDRGGHQETQYF. The CDR3 region has the DNA TGTGCCAGCAGTGACCGCGGGGGGCACCAAGAGACCCAGTACTTC.

This clone occurred once. The J gene is TRBJ2-1, the V gene TRBV6-1; 11 positions match TRBD1. The ends lost 7 bases at V and 6 bases at J; junction bases unmatched: 5. This CDR3 contains 14 residues. From germline, CDR1 is MNHNS and CDR2 SASEGT. The CDR3 coding sequence is TGTGCCAGCAATCGGGACAGGGGGAGCAATGAGCAGTTCTTC. This encodes CASNRDRGSNEQFF.

V and J are TRBV28 and TRBJ2-3, with a possible D match to TRBD2 (6 bases). The V and J ends lost 8 bases and 6 bases respectively, with 18 bases between them. CDR3 length: 14 residues. In germline, CDR1 is MDHEN, CDR2 SYDVKM. CDR3 in DNA: TGTGCCAGCTTGTCTTATCTCAGCGGGGATACGCAGTATTTT. Translating gives CASLSYLSGDTQYF.

The CDR3 bases are TGTGCCAGCAGCCCGGGACAGCAAGAGACCCAGTACTTC. Translating gives CASSPGQQETQYF. The rearrangement joins TRBV7-8 to TRBJ2-5; TRBD1 matches 7 bases. Germline V gene lookup returns CDR1 SGHVS and CDR2 FQNEAQ. The CDR3 has 13 amino acids. The ends lost 5 bases at V and 2 bases at J; junction bases unmatched: 2.

This clone was counted only a few times. The chain couples TRBV10-1 to TRBJ2-7, with TRBD1 matching 7 bases. V was clipped by 5 bases and J by 2 bases; unmatched bases: 9. Germline V gives CDR1 WNHNN, CDR2 SYGVQD (reference sequence). The length of the CDR3 is 15 residues. The DNA for the CDR3 is TGCGCCAGCAGTCCTGGGACAGCAGACACCTACGAGCAGTACTTC. This encodes CASSPGTADTYEQYF.

The chain is built from TRBV21-1 and TRBJ2-7; the table's D gene call, TRBD1, was not cross checked with the DNA. TRBV21-1 is flagged as a pseudogene. The length of the CDR3 is 13 residues. The CDR3 coding sequence is TGTGCCAGCAGCCCCAGTGTTTCCTACGAGCAGTACTTC. This gives the protein CASSPSVSYEQYF.

The chain links TRBV27 to TRBJ1-1; possibly TRBD1 for D (6 bases). The V and J ends lost 0 bases and 5 bases respectively, with 13 bases between them. Per germline, CDR1 MNHEY and CDR2 SMNVEV (reference sequence). The CDR3 consists of 15 residues. CDR3 nucleotides: TGTGCCAGCAGTTTATCCAGGGGCCTACGGACTGAAGCTTTCTTT. This sequence encodes CASSLSRGLRTEAFF.

As regards this clone: Its ends do not fully match the called genes, so a read error is possible. The genes are TRBV10-1 and TRBJ1-3; D remains ambiguous. Germline lookup yields CDR1 WNHNN and CDR2 SYGVQD (reference sequence). The CDR3 length is 16 residues. The CDR3 region has the DNA TGCGCCCCCCCCCAGCGTTTCATAAACTCTGGAAGCACCATATATTTT. Translated, it gives CAPPQRFINSGSTIYF.

This clone was seen only once. The identical CDR3 is also encoded by other nucleotide sequences in the sample. The rearrangement links TRBV4-3 to TRBJ2-1, with 8 bases matching TRBD2. V lost 0 bases to trimming and J lost 4 bases; unmatched junction nucleotides: 5. The CDR3 is 16 amino acids. Germline V gene lookup returns CDR1 LGHNA and CDR2 YSLEER. CDR3 in amino acids: CASSQDRGGTYNEQFF. The CDR3 DNA is TGCGCCAGCAGCCAAGATCGCGGGGGGACGTACAATGAGCAGTTCTTC.

The chain combines TRBV4-3 with TRBJ2-3, with 8 nucleotides matching TRBD2. Trimming cost V 0 bases and J 5 bases; bases outside gene matches: 7. The CDR3 runs to 16 residues. Germline CDR1 and CDR2: LGHNA and YSLEER. The CDR3 nucleotides read TGCGCCAGCAGCCAAGATACGGGGGGGTCTGTAGATACGCAGTATTTT. Its protein is CASSQDTGGSVDTQYF.

The chain uses TRBV11-3 and TRBJ2-5; 7 bases align to TRBD1. CDR1 SGHNT and CDR2 YENEEA come from the germline V gene. This CDR3 has 16 residues. The J segment lost 1 base and the V segment lost 5 bases, leaving 10 bases of the junction unmatched. This CDR3 is CASSDAGTVTQETQYF. The CDR3 DNA follows: TGTGCCAGCAGCGACGCCGGGACAGTAACCCAAGAGACCCAGTACTTC.

This clone appeared a few times. V gene TRBV13 combines with J gene TRBJ1-6; maybe TRBD1 (5 bases). The germline CDR1 and CDR2 sequences are PRHDT and FYEKMQ (reference sequence). The length of the CDR3 is 15 residues. Trimming shortened V by 4 bases and J by 7 bases, and 14 bases separated the two germline ends. Here the CDR3 reads CASSSRAEGNSPLHF. CDR3 coding DNA: TGTGCCAGCAGCTCGAGGGCGGAGGGGAATTCACCCCTCCACTTT.

This chain connects TRBV28 to TRBJ2-3; D is perhaps TRBD2 (7 bases). Between the trimmed V and J ends, which lost 5 bases and 2 bases, there was a span of 17 bases. CDR1 MDHEN and CDR2 SYDVKM come from the germline V gene. The CDR3 consists of 16 residues. CDR3 coding DNA: TGTGCCAGCAGTCGCTTGGGGGGGGCCTACACAGATACGCAGTATTTT. As protein: CASSRLGGAYTDTQYF. Full variable domain (missing parts from reference TRBV28 and TRBJ2-3): DVKVTQSSRYLVKRTGEKVFLECVQDMDHENMFWYRQDPGLGLRLIYFSYDVKMKEKGDIPEGYSVSREKKERFSLILESASTNQTSMYLCASSRLGGAYTDTQYFGPGTRLTVL.

The CDR3 loop is CASSHEPGQGGDTQYF. DNA of the CDR3: TGCGCCAGCAGCCACGAGCCGGGACAGGGAGGGGATACGCAGTATTTT. The J gene is TRBJ2-3, the V gene TRBV4-1, with TRBD1 matching over 9 bases. The junction had 10 bases not matched to a gene; V was cut back by 3 bases and J by 6 bases. The germline gives CDR1 MGHRA, CDR2 YSYEKL. This CDR3 region has 16 residues.

This chain joins TRBV7-9 and TRBJ1-1, with D possibly being TRBD1 (6 bases). This CDR3 has 14 residues. Germline loops: CDR1 SEHNR, CDR2 FQNEAQ (reference sequence). V was shortened by 4 bases and J by 2 bases, with 11 bases between the two germline ends. The CDR3 DNA sequence: TGTGCCAGCAGCTCACAGGGTTACAACACTGAAGCTTTCTTT. Translated, it gives CASSSQGYNTEAFF.

The chain couples TRBV27 to TRBJ2-5, with 10 bases identical to TRBD1. V dropped 6 bases and J dropped 4; count of bases not matched to a gene: 8. This CDR3 has 15 residues. The V gene's germline CDR1 is MNHEY and CDR2 SMNVEV (reference sequence). The CDR3 sequence is CASRRVTGGRETQYF. The DNA for the CDR3 is TGTGCCAGCAGGCGTGTGACAGGGGGCAGAGAGACCCAGTACTTC.

The CDR3 nucleotides are TGTGCCAGCAGCGGGGACAGCTCCTACGAGCAGTACTTC. It translates to CASSGDSSYEQYF. The V gene is TRBV4-2, the J gene TRBJ2-7; 7 bases align to TRBD1. The germline gives CDR1 LGHNA, CDR2 YNFKEQ. Unmatched junction bases numbered 1, after V lost 5 bases and J lost 0 bases. CDR3 length: 13 residues.

The chain carries TRBV27 and TRBJ2-2; D unresolved. Germline V gene lookup returns CDR1 MNHEY and CDR2 SMNVEV (reference sequence). V dropped 2 bases and J dropped 6 bases, with 10 bases sitting between them. There are 14 residues in the CDR3. The CDR3 DNA reads as TGTGCCAGCAGTTTAGGAGATGCGTCCGGGGAGCTGTTTTTT. This sequence encodes CASSLGDASGELFF.

The rearrangement links TRBV28 to TRBJ2-5; TRBD1 is a possible D gene (5 bases). The CDR3 is made up of 14 amino acids. In germline, CDR1 is MDHEN, CDR2 SYDVKM. Deletions cut 5 bases from V and 5 bases from J, with 15 bases between. The DNA of the CDR3 is TGTGCCAGCAGTCCCCCCGGCAGGGTGGAGACCCAGTACTTC. Encoded protein: CASSPPGRVETQYF.

This clone came up once. This chain links TRBV29-1 with TRBJ2-2; TRBD1 agrees at 7 bases. Trimming took 4 bases from V and 6 from J; bases not matched to a gene: 2. This CDR3 comprises 12 residues. CDR1 SQVTM and CDR2 ANQGSEA come from the germline V gene. The DNA of the CDR3 is TGCAGCGTTGGGGACAGTGCCGGGGAGCTGTTTTTT. Translation gives CSVGDSAGELFF.

This rearrangement joins TRBV30 to TRBJ2-7, with 10 bases lining up with TRBD2. The V gene end was trimmed by 1 base and the J gene end by 6 bases; junction bases not matched to a gene: 15. The CDR3 sequence is 17 residues long. Per germline, CDR1 GTSNPN and CDR2 SVGIG (reference sequence). The CDR3 DNA follows: TGTGCCTGGAGTGAGGGAGCGGGAGGGCCTTCGAGCGCCGAGCAGTACTTC. This encodes CAWSEGAGGPSSAEQYF.

J is TRBJ2-5 and V is TRBV2; 11 nucleotides match TRBD2. V lost 6 bases and J lost 1; bases outside the gene matches: 1. This CDR3 contains 14 residues. Germline V gene data show CDR1 as SNHLY and CDR2 as FYNNEI. As DNA, the CDR3 is TGTGCCAGCAGAGGGACTAGCGGCCAAGAGACCCAGTACTTC. This sequence encodes CASRGTSGQETQYF.

This sequence joins TRBV19 and TRBJ1-1; a weak D match, TRBD1 (5 bases). Germline CDR1 reads LNHDA; CDR2 reads SQIVND (reference sequence). V was pared by 6 bases and J by 10 bases, with 21 bases between. The CDR3 is 14 amino acids. As DNA, the CDR3 is TGTGCCAGTAGCCCGGGGGGGTCAACATCGGGAGCTTTCTTT. This codes for CASSPGGSTSGAFF.

The chain recombines TRBV27 with TRBJ1-5; unclear D gene. Trimming took 6 bases from V and 3 from J, leaving 9 bases between them. The germline V gene encodes CDR1 MNHEY and CDR2 SMNVEV (reference sequence). The CDR3 is 13 amino acids. The CDR3 loop is CASSPLYNQPQHF. CDR3 sequence (DNA): TGTGCCAGCAGCCCTCTATACAATCAGCCCCAGCATTTT.

This chain connects TRBV19 to TRBJ1-2; perhaps TRBD1 as D (5 bases). Germline V CDR1 and CDR2: LNHDA, SQIVND (reference sequence). The CDR3 is 12 amino acids. V was pared by 10 bases and J by 4 bases, with 13 bases between. Here the CDR3 reads CATHRGGYGYTF. CDR3 in DNA: TGTGCCACTCATCGGGGGGGCTATGGCTACACCTTC.

This sequence joins TRBV7-8 and TRBJ2-2, with 12 bases matching TRBD2. From germline, CDR1 is SGHVS and CDR2 FQNEAQ. The trim removed 3 bases at V and 5 bases at J, leaving 4 bases unmatched. The CDR3 is 16 residues long. Written as DNA, the CDR3 is TGTGCCAGCAGCTTGACTAGCGGGAGAGGGACCGGGGAGCTGTTTTTT. The encoded protein is CASSLTSGRGTGELFF.